One sample yielded the 10 T cell receptor beta chains listed below, sequenced in a study of T cell responses to AZD1222 COVID-19 vaccine. Data came from immunoSEQ multiplex PCR; TCRdb stores just in-frame clones and leaves some out. The sample carries around 140,000 clones, about 90% recorded once. The sample consisted of peripheral blood, taken 28 days after the second AZD1222 dose. All receptors come from an adult who received the AZD1222 COVID-19 vaccine.

The rearrangement joins TRBV18 to TRBJ2-1, with 14 bases that match TRBD2. CDR1 and CDR2 from the germline V gene are KGHSH and LQKENI. J lost 6 bases, V lost 2 bases, and 3 bases had no gene match. The CDR3 has 16 amino acids. The CDR3 coding sequence is TGTGCCAGCTCACCAACGGGACTAGCGGGAGCCAATGAGCAGTTCTTC. Protein: CASSPTGLAGANEQFF.

The rearrangement uses TRBV6-5 and TRBJ2-3; tentatively, D is TRBD1 (6 bases). The CDR3 is 15 residues long. In germline, CDR1 is MNHEY, CDR2 SVGAGI. Trimming removed 5 bases from V and 0 bases from J, with 12 bases in between. DNA of the CDR3: TGTGCCAGCAGTACTCGGACAGTTAGCACAGATACGCAGTATTTT. This codes for CASSTRTVSTDTQYF.

V is TRBV7-2 and J is TRBJ2-7, with 9 bases aligning to TRBD2. The CDR3 has 14 residues. Trimming at V came to 5 bases and at J to 7 bases, leaving 9 bases not matched to a gene. Germline CDR1 reads SGHTA; CDR2 reads FQGNSA. The CDR3 region is CASSPGLALGEQYF. The CDR3 nucleotides read TGTGCCAGCAGCCCAGGACTAGCGCTAGGGGAGCAGTACTTC.

The chain employs TRBV7-2 and TRBJ1-5; TRBD1 aligns across 8 bases. This CDR3 comprises 17 residues. Germline CDR1 is SGHTA and CDR2 is FQGNSA. After removal of 1 base from V and 4 bases from J, the junction contained 9 bases not matched to a gene. CDR3 DNA sequence: TGTGCCAGCAGCTTAGAGTTTCGGACAGGGTGGAATCAGCCCCAGCATTTT. This encodes CASSLEFRTGWNQPQHF. The full variable domain, its missing parts supplied by reference TRBV7-2 and TRBJ1-5, is GAGVSQSPSNKVTEKGKDVELRCDPISGHTALYWYRQSLGQGLEFLIYFQGNSAPDKSGLPSDRFSAERTGGSVSTLTIQRTQQEDSAVYLCASSLEFRTGWNQPQHFGDGTRLSIL.

The gene calls are TRBV10-3 and TRBJ2-7, with a tentative D call TRBD2 (6 bases). Germline assignment: CDR1 ENHRY and CDR2 SYGVKD. V was pared by 6 bases and J by 3 bases, with 24 bases between. The CDR3 is 17 residues long. CDR3 in DNA: TGTGCCATCAGGACTTTTCCTTCGGGGGATGAGAGCTACGAGCAGTACTTC. Its protein product is CAIRTFPSGDESYEQYF.

CDR3 DNA: TGTGCCACTAATGCACCGGGACTAAGTAATGAGCAGTTCTTC. Its translation is CATNAPGLSNEQFF. This rearrangement joins TRBV19 to TRBJ2-1, with 7 positions matching TRBD2. The CDR3 runs 14 residues. Trimming removed 10 bases from V and 7 bases from J; junction bases left unmatched: 13. CDR1 and CDR2 (germline): LNHDA, SQIVND (reference sequence).

CDR3 amino acids: CASSLMAGFLRTEAFF. The CDR3 nucleotides are TGTGCCAGCAGCTTGATGGCAGGGTTTTTGAGGACTGAAGCTTTCTTT. The chain has TRBV5-5 and TRBJ1-1, with a possible D match to TRBD1 (5 bases). The CDR3 contains 16 residues. V was pared by 1 base and J by 5 bases, with 18 bases between. Germline V gene sequence: CDR1 SGHKS, CDR2 YYEKEE (reference sequence).

The V and J genes are TRBV7-2 and TRBJ2-5; D may be TRBD2 (6 bases). The CDR3 length is 13 residues. Trimming left V 5 bases short and J 4 bases short, with 11 bases between. Germline V gives CDR1 SGHTA, CDR2 FQGNSA. CDR3 protein: CASSRTEGETQYF. The CDR3, as DNA: TGTGCCAGCAGCCGGACGGAGGGAGAGACCCAGTACTTC. Looking up the rest from reference TRBV7-2 and TRBJ2-5 gives the full variable domain: GAGVSQSPSNKVTEKGKDVELRCDPISGHTALYWYRQSLGQGLEFLIYFQGNSAPDKSGLPSDRFSAERTGGSVSTLTIQRTQQEDSAVYLCASSRTEGETQYFGPGTRLLVL.

This chain joins TRBV7-2 and TRBJ1-4, with D hard to call. Germline V gene sequence: CDR1 SGHTA, CDR2 FQGNSA. Trimming left V 1 base short and J 6 bases short, with 12 bases between. This CDR3 has 15 residues. CDR3 DNA: TGTGCCAGCAGCTTAGTCTTAGGTCCGGATGAAAAACTGTTTTTT. Translating it yields CASSLVLGPDEKLFF. Full variable domain (rest looked up from reference TRBV7-2 and TRBJ1-4): GAGVSQSPSNKVTEKGKDVELRCDPISGHTALYWYRQSLGQGLEFLIYFQGNSAPDKSGLPSDRFSAERTGGSVSTLTIQRTQQEDSAVYLCASSLVLGPDEKLFFGSGTQLSVL.

The rearrangement uses TRBV14 and TRBJ1-1; 7 nucleotides match TRBD1. Germline assignment: CDR1 SGHDN and CDR2 FVKESK. There are 15 residues in the CDR3. The ends lost 5 bases at V and 5 bases at J; junction bases unmatched: 11. Written as DNA, the CDR3 is TGTGCCAGCAGCTTCTACAGGGGAGTTGGGACTGAAGCTTTCTTT. This translates into CASSFYRGVGTEAFF.